This T cell receptor (beta chain) was profiled in a study of blood T cell repertoires in COVID-19. Study background: Some COVID-19 samples were acute and others convalescent; all came from the United States, Italy and Spain.

This clone turned up a few times. The table came from immunoSEQ multiplex PCR; TCRdb's copy has only in-frame clones and leaves some out. Of approximately 150,000 clones listed, 85% to 90% are singletons. The CDR3 length is 13 residues. Germline V gene lookup returns CDR1 SGHTA and CDR2 FQGNSA. Trimming at V came to 5 bases and at J to 7 bases, leaving 4 bases not matched to a gene. The receptor's source is a man between 65 and 80 years old with active COVID-19. The V and J genes are TRBV7-2 and TRBJ1-2; 10 nucleotides align to TRBD1. The sequenced sample was peripheral blood. In DNA form, the CDR3 reads TGTGCCAGCAGCCGGGACAGGGGAGTTGGCTACACCTTC. It encodes CASSRDRGVGYTF.